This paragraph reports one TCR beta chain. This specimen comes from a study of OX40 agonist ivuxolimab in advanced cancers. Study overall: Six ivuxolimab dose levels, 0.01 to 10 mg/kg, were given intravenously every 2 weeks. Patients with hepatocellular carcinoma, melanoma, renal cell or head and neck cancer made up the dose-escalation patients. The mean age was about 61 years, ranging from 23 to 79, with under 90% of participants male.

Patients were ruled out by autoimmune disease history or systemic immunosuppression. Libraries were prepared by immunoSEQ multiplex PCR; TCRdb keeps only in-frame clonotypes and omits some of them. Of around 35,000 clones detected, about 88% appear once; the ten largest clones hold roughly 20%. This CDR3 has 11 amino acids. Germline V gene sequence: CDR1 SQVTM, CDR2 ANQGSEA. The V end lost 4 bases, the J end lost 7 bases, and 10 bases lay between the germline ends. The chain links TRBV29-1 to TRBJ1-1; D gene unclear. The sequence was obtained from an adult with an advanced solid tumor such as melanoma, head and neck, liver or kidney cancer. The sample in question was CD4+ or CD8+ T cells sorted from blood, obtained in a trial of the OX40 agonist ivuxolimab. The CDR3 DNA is TGCAGCGTTGGGACTGACATTGAAGCTTTCTTT. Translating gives CSVGTDIEAFF.